Each of the 14 T cell receptor beta chains below was sequenced from the same sample in a study of identical twins. TCRdb itself ran the 5' RACE reads through MiXCR, one entry per CDR3 protein. The sample includes a few hundred thousand distinct CDR3 sequences, nearly 10% seen only once; the top ten take approximately 3%. The same specimen was also included in a second study, on yellow fever vaccine responses in identical twins.

The specimen was PBMCs. The receptors derive from a woman aged 18-29 years in good health.

This clonotype occurred a few times. The V and J genes are TRBV6-5 and TRBJ1-1; 10 positions agree with TRBD1. Germline CDR1 and CDR2: MNHEY and SVGAGI. The CDR3 spans 16 residues. V was pared by 0 bases and J by 4 bases, with 5 bases of the junction left unmatched. Here the CDR3 DNA reads TGTGCCAGCAGTTACTCGATGGACAGGGGGACCACTGAAGCTTTCTTT. Translation: CASSYSMDRGTTEAFF.

CDR3 loop: CATRTGGVNTEAFF. The CDR3 DNA reads TGTGCCACCAGAACAGGGGGAGTGAACACTGAAGCTTTCTTT. The V and J genes are TRBV24-1 and TRBJ1-1; 8 nucleotides line up with TRBD1. Germline values: CDR1 KGHDR, CDR2 SFDVKD. V shed 7 bases, J shed 0 bases, and the junction held 3 bases outside the gene matches. The CDR3 has 14 amino acids.

This clonotype appeared a few times. This chain uses TRBV4-2 with TRBJ2-7; no definite D call. V was shortened by 0 bases and J by 2 bases, with 11 bases between the two germline ends. This CDR3 comprises 15 residues. Per germline, CDR1 LGHNA and CDR2 YNFKEQ. The CDR3 loop is CASSQEISSPYEQYF. CDR3 DNA: TGTGCCAGCAGCCAAGAGATTAGCTCCCCCTACGAGCAGTACTTC.

The rearrangement joins TRBV27 to TRBJ2-5; 7 positions agree with TRBD2. The ends lost 5 bases at V and 4 bases at J; junction bases unmatched: 13. This CDR3 has 16 residues. CDR1 and CDR2 from the germline V gene are MNHEY and SMNVEV (reference sequence). CDR3 in DNA: TGTGCCAGCAGTAGCCGACCGGGACTAAAGGGAGAGACCCAGTACTTC. Protein product: CASSSRPGLKGETQYF.

The gene calls are TRBV29-1 and TRBJ2-7; 8 bases fit TRBD1. The length of the CDR3 is 16 residues. From germline, CDR1 is SQVTM and CDR2 ANQGSEA. V lost 6 bases, J lost 2 bases, and 15 bases stayed unmatched. The CDR3 DNA is TGCAGCGTCCTCACTCTGGGACAGGTAACTCCCTACGAGCAGTACTTC. It yields the protein CSVLTLGQVTPYEQYF.

The chain couples TRBV5-1 to TRBJ2-5; no firm D call. The CDR3 totals 15 residues. Germline CDR1 is SGHRS and CDR2 is YFSETQ. V dropped 0 bases and J dropped 3 bases, with 12 bases sitting between them. CDR3 bases: TGCGCCAGCAGCTTGGGTAGGGCTGAGAAAGAGACCCAGTACTTC. Encoded protein: CASSLGRAEKETQYF.

This clonotype was seen only a few times. This chain uses TRBV5-4 with TRBJ2-5; possible D gene TRBD2, 6 bases. The CDR3 spans 14 residues. Germline-derived CDR1 and CDR2 are SGHNT and YYREEE (reference sequence). The V gene lost 4 bases and the J gene lost 2 bases, with 12 bases spanning the gap. CDR3 nucleotides: TGTGCCAGCAGCCCCCCGGAGGGGCAAGAGACCCAGTACTTC. As protein: CASSPPEGQETQYF. Complete variable domain (other parts from reference TRBV5-4 and TRBJ2-5): ETGVTQSPTHLIKTRGQQVTLRCSSQSGHNTVSWYQQALGQGPQFIFQYYREEENGRGNFPPRFSGLQFPNYSSELNVNALELDDSALYLCASSPPEGQETQYFGPGTRLLVL.

The chain couples TRBV5-1 to TRBJ2-1; TRBD1 aligns across 7 bases. The CDR3 covers 14 residues. J was trimmed by 3 bases and V by 3 bases; bases with no gene match: 3. The V gene's germline CDR1 is SGHRS and CDR2 YFSETQ. This CDR3 reads CASSSGTVYNEQFF. As DNA, the CDR3 is TGCGCCAGCAGCTCAGGGACAGTCTACAATGAGCAGTTCTTC.

The rearrangement uses TRBV9 and TRBJ2-3; 12 bases are a match to TRBD2. Germline loops: CDR1 SGDLS, CDR2 YYNGEE. V gave up 10 bases and J gave up 1 base; unmatched junction bases: 13. The CDR3 consists of 17 residues. The CDR3 spells CARLQLAGGEGTDTQYF. CDR3 in DNA: TGTGCCCGCCTACAGCTAGCGGGAGGGGAAGGCACAGATACGCAGTATTTT. The full variable domain, with the rest looked up from reference TRBV9 and TRBJ2-3, is DSGVTQTPKHLITATGQRVTLRCSPRSGDLSVYWYQQSLDQGLQFLIQYYNGEERAKGNILERFSAQQFPDLHSELNLSSLELGDSALYFCARLQLAGGEGTDTQYFGPGTRLTVL.

This clonotype was observed many times. V and J are TRBV29-1 and TRBJ2-2, with no clear D. The CDR3 runs to 13 residues. V was clipped by 7 bases and J by 4 bases, with 13 bases between them. The germline gives CDR1 SQVTM, CDR2 ANQGSEA. The CDR3 protein is CSAVSSGTGELFF. In DNA form, the CDR3 reads TGCAGCGCCGTTAGTTCGGGCACCGGGGAGCTGTTTTTT.

The chain recombines TRBV29-1 with TRBJ2-1; D is undetermined. Between the trimmed V and J ends, which lost 4 bases and 7 bases, there was a span of 11 bases. Germline V gene data show CDR1 as SQVTM and CDR2 as ANQGSEA. The CDR3 is made up of 12 amino acids. The CDR3: CSVGLPPNEQFF. The CDR3 region has the DNA TGCAGCGTTGGGCTCCCACCTAATGAGCAGTTCTTC.

The rearrangement joins TRBV28 to TRBJ2-3; TRBD2 matches 7 bases. The V and J ends lost 4 bases and 8 bases, in that order; junction bases with no gene match: 9. Germline loops: CDR1 MDHEN, CDR2 SYDVKM. The length of the CDR3 is 14 residues. CDR3 region: CASSYQLGEGTQYF. The CDR3 DNA follows: TGTGCCAGCAGTTATCAGTTGGGGGAGGGTACGCAGTATTTT.

This clonotype has just a few counts. V is TRBV29-1 and J is TRBJ2-2, with 8 bases that match TRBD1. Unmatched junction bases numbered 24, after V lost 5 bases and J lost 1 base. The CDR3 covers 21 residues. Germline V gives CDR1 SQVTM, CDR2 ANQGSEA. The CDR3 coding sequence is TGCAGCGTTTGGGACCGCCCGGCTAAGGACAGGGCACTCCAGAACACCGGGGAGCTGTTTTTT. Amino acid sequence: CSVWDRPAKDRALQNTGELFF.

V is TRBV12-3 or TRBV12-4 and J is TRBJ1-2; weak D call: TRBD1 (5 bases). V was trimmed by 1 base and J by 7 bases, leaving 13 bases between them. CDR3 size: 14 residues. CDR3 region: CASSLETGAGGYTF. The CDR3 DNA reads TGTGCCAGCAGTTTAGAGACTGGGGCGGGTGGCTACACCTTC.